A selection of T cell receptor beta chains follows, all from one sample in a study of cytomegalovirus exposure and HLA in healthy donors. Sequencing used immunoSEQ multiplex PCR; TCRdb keeps in-frame clones, though not all of them. The repertoire holds some 52,000 clones, 72% seen once, with roughly 9.2% in the top ten. The sample taken for sequencing was PBMCs. The receptors here all came from a woman aged 45-60 years in good health and CMV-seronegative. Each CDR3 is given with its conserved first and last residue. Each record gives: D gene, J gene, V gene, clone size, CDR3 DNA, CDR3 protein. The D gene is left open where the match is weak. Clone size is stated in some rows and not others, as once, few, many or a class when expanded.

d_call: NA
j_call: TRBJ1-2
v_call: TRBV30
clone_size: NA
cdr3_nt: TGTGCCTGGAGTCAGGCGGGGATCTATGGCTACACCTTC
cdr3_aa: CAWSQAGIYGYTF

d_call: TRBD1
j_call: TRBJ1-2
v_call: TRBV19
clone_size: NA
cdr3_nt: TGTGCCAGTATCGACCCGGGACAGGGTAACTATGGCTACACCTTC
cdr3_aa: CASIDPGQGNYGYTF

d_call: TRBD2
j_call: TRBJ2-7
v_call: TRBV6-1
clone_size: few
cdr3_nt: TGTGCCAGCAGTGAACTAGCGGACTCTTGGCAGTACTTC
cdr3_aa: CASSELADSWQYF

d_call: TRBD2
j_call: TRBJ2-1
v_call: TRBV6-1
clone_size: NA
cdr3_nt: TGTGCCACCATAGGGACTAGCGCATCCAATGAGCAGTTCTTC
cdr3_aa: CATIGTSASNEQFF

d_call: TRBD2
j_call: TRBJ2-5
v_call: TRBV18
clone_size: NA
cdr3_nt: TGTGCCAGCTCAACTCTAGCGGGGGCGTTACAAGAGACCCAGTACTTC
cdr3_aa: CASSTLAGALQETQYF

d_call: TRBD1
j_call: TRBJ1-3
v_call: TRBV5-1
clone_size: NA
cdr3_nt: TGCGCCAGCAGCCCCGGGACAGCAAGAAACACCATATATTTT
cdr3_aa: CASSPGTARNTIYF

d_call: TRBD1
j_call: TRBJ2-7
v_call: TRBV2
clone_size: NA
cdr3_nt: TGTGCCAGCAGTGAAGCGCCAGCACGGGGACAGGAGTACTTC
cdr3_aa: CASSEAPARGQEYF

d_call: TRBD2
j_call: TRBJ2-1
v_call: TRBV10-3
clone_size: NA
cdr3_nt: TGTGCCATCAGTGAGGGCGGGAGTTCCCATGAGCAGTTCTTC
cdr3_aa: CAISEGGSSHEQFF

d_call: TRBD1
j_call: TRBJ2-1
v_call: TRBV5-1
clone_size: NA
cdr3_nt: TGCGCCAGCAGTCGACCGGGACAGGGGGCGAATGAGCAGTTCTTC
cdr3_aa: CASSRPGQGANEQFF

d_call: TRBD2
j_call: TRBJ2-5
v_call: TRBV19
clone_size: NA
cdr3_nt: TGTGCCAGTAGGGTCGGGCTAGCGGGGGGAGTGGAGACCCAGTACTTC
cdr3_aa: CASRVGLAGGVETQYF

d_call: TRBD2
j_call: TRBJ2-1
v_call: TRBV7-9
clone_size: NA
cdr3_nt: TGTGCCAGCAGCTCCTTAGCGGGAGTCTACAATGAGCAGTTCTTC
cdr3_aa: CASSSLAGVYNEQFF

d_call: TRBD1
j_call: TRBJ1-5
v_call: TRBV7-8
clone_size: NA
cdr3_nt: TGTGCCAGCAGCTTGGGCAGGGGGTGGCCCCAGCATTTT
cdr3_aa: CASSLGRGWPQHF

d_call: TRBD1
j_call: TRBJ2-7
v_call: TRBV10-3
clone_size: NA
cdr3_nt: TGTGCCACTCAACAGGGGACCTACGAGCAGTACTTC
cdr3_aa: CATQQGTYEQYF

d_call: NA
j_call: TRBJ1-2
v_call: TRBV1
clone_size: once
cdr3_nt: TGCACCAGCAGCCAACCAGGACAGGGCCTCTATGGCTACACCTTC
cdr3_aa: CTSSQPGQGLYGYTF

d_call: NA
j_call: TRBJ2-7
v_call: TRBV7-2
clone_size: once
cdr3_nt: TGTGCCAGCAGCTTCCAGGGCTACGAGCAGTACTTC
cdr3_aa: CASSFQGYEQYF

d_call: TRBD2
j_call: TRBJ2-5
v_call: TRBV29-1
clone_size: once
cdr3_nt: TGCAGCGTTGACAGCTCCTCTAGCGGGCAAGAGACCCAGTACTTC
cdr3_aa: CSVDSSSSGQETQYF

d_call: TRBD2
j_call: TRBJ2-3
v_call: TRBV14
clone_size: once
cdr3_nt: TGTGCCAGCAGCCGCATAGCGGGAGGGCCCTCAGATACGCAGTATTTT
cdr3_aa: CASSRIAGGPSDTQYF

d_call: TRBD1
j_call: TRBJ1-4
v_call: TRBV4-1
clone_size: NA
cdr3_nt: TGCGCCAGCAGCCTAGGGACAGGGGACGAAAAACTGTTTTTT
cdr3_aa: CASSLGTGDEKLFF

d_call: NA
j_call: TRBJ1-5
v_call: TRBV7-2
clone_size: NA
cdr3_nt: TGTGCCAGCAGCTTACATTCGGGGAGCAATCAGCCCCAGCATTTT
cdr3_aa: CASSLHSGSNQPQHF

d_call: NA
j_call: TRBJ2-1
v_call: TRBV5-8
clone_size: NA
cdr3_nt: TGTGCCAGCAGCCTTCTGGGCCGAATCTACAATGAGCAGTTCTTC
cdr3_aa: CASSLLGRIYNEQFF